The entry below gives a single TCR beta chain sequence along with its context. Method: immunoSEQ multiplex PCR; TCRdb's copy keeps in-frame clones and lacks some. The table has under 350,000 clones, approximately 83% seen once; the top ten hold roughly 11%. This specimen comes from a study of blood T cell repertoires in COVID-19. This CDR3 comprises 19 residues. With V trimmed by 3 bases and J by 3 bases, 13 bases remained unmatched. Looked up from germline, CDR1 is DFQATT and CDR2 is SNEGSKA (reference sequence). The TCR comes from a woman aged 70-85 years with acute or convalescent COVID-19. The V gene is TRBV20-1, the J gene TRBJ2-1; 14 nucleotides match TRBD2. The sample taken for sequencing was peripheral blood. The CDR3 loop is CSASVRVTSGGAGYNEQFF. The CDR3 coding sequence is TGCAGTGCTAGTGTGCGGGTGACTAGCGGGGGGGCAGGCTACAATGAGCAGTTCTTC.